This entry lists 10 T cell receptor beta chains sequenced from one sample in a study of tumor-infiltrating lymphocytes in primary liver carcinoma. Germline DNA was also extracted, while the blood RNA originated from unsorted whole blood. Synthesis of TCR beta cDNA was carried out from 500 ng total RNA with a constant-region primer. Sequencing libraries for TCR beta derived from three nested multiplex PCR rounds that used slightly modified ARM-PCR. Primers for the first two PCR rounds were TRBV1-TRBV30 forward primers and a C-beta reverse primer (around 11 cycles per round). TCRdb ran MiXCR on the multiplex PCR reads and lists one entry per CDR3 protein. The sample shows 310,000 or so distinct CDR3 sequences, 65% of them seen only once. Material: peripheral blood. These receptor sequences come from a middle-aged man with primary liver carcinoma and hepatitis B virus infection.

Regarding this clonotype: A much larger clone differs from this one at a single base, so this may be a read error. This chain joins TRBV6-5 and TRBJ1-2; TRBD1 matches 8 bases. CDR3 size: 15 residues. Looked up from germline, CDR1 is MNHEY and CDR2 is SVGAGI. CDR3 loop: CASSFAPDRVYGCTF. As DNA, the CDR3 is TGTGCCAGCAGTTTCGCGCCGGACAGGGTTTATGGCTGCACCTTC.

Points on this clonotype: A read error may produce the germline difference seen at one junction end. The J gene is TRBJ2-1, the V gene TRBV4-1, with D perhaps matching TRBD2 (7 bases). Germline assignment: CDR1 MGHRA and CDR2 YSYEKL. The CDR3 is 15 residues long. The CDR3 loop is CVSSPSPGDYNEQFF. The CDR3 nucleotides are TGCGTCAGCAGCCCAAGCCCAGGGGACTACAATGAGCAATTCTTC.

In its sample, this clonotype was seen once. The V gene is TRBV11-3, the J gene TRBJ2-2; a weak D match, TRBD2 (6 bases). V was cut by 4 bases and J by 14 bases, with 14 bases left in between. The CDR3 covers 12 residues. Germline V gene data show CDR1 as SGHNT and CDR2 as YENEEA. In DNA form, the CDR3 reads TGTGCCAGCAGCTATTTCGCCGGGGGTCTGTTTTTT. Residues: CASSYFAGGLFF.

Of note for this clonotype: A read error is possible here, since a much larger clone lies one base away. This chain connects TRBV29-1 to TRBJ2-3; 8 bases line up with TRBD2. Per the germline V gene, CDR1 is SQVTM and CDR2 is ANQGSEA. The trim removed 4 bases at V and 2 bases at J, leaving 11 bases unmatched. There are 16 residues in the CDR3. This CDR3 reads CSVARGSGSITDTQYF. In nucleotides, the CDR3 is TGCAGCGTTGCTAGGGGGAGCGGGAGTATCACAGATACGCAGTATTTT.

Of note for this clonotype: One base away lies a much larger clone, so this may be a sequencing read error. The chain couples TRBV12-3 or TRBV12-4 to TRBJ1-6; D is unresolved. The CDR3 length is 13 residues. Trimming stripped 3 bases from V and 7 bases from J, with 7 bases between. CDR3 sequence: CASSFQWNSPLHF. The CDR3 coding sequence is TGTGCCAGCAGTTTCCAGTGGAATTCACCCCTCCACTTT.

As to this clonotype: Since a much larger clone is just one base distant, this may be a read error. This sequence joins TRBV6-5 and TRBJ2-6; a possible D gene is TRBD1 (6 bases). V was clipped by 6 bases and J by 8 bases, with 23 bases between them. The CDR3 contains 17 residues. The germline CDR1 and CDR2 sequences are MNHEY and SVGAGI. CDR3: CASRKPGQLQGTNVLTF. The CDR3 DNA reads as TGTGCCAGCAGGAAACCTGGACAGCTTCAGGGGACCAACGTCCTGACTTTC.

On this clonotype: This may come from a read error, since a much larger clone is one base off. This sequence joins TRBV4-1 and TRBJ2-7; D tentatively fits TRBD1 or TRBD2 (6 bases each). Germline values: CDR1 MGHRA, CDR2 YSYEKL. This CDR3 has 14 amino acids. As DNA, the CDR3 is TGCGCCAGCAGCCCTCCGGGGGCCTCCTACAAGCAGTACTTC. The encoded protein is CASSPPGASYKQYF.

With regard to this clonotype: A read error is possible here, since a much larger clone lies one base away. The chain has TRBV11-1 and TRBJ1-1; D is undetermined. CDR1 is SGHAT and CDR2 is FQDESV in the germline V gene (reference sequence). The CDR3 is made up of 18 amino acids. In DNA form, the CDR3 reads TGTACCAGCAGCTTATCGATCGGCACACGAACTTCTGGTACTGAAGCTTTCTTT. Its translation is CTSSLSIGTRTSGTEAFF.

The chain combines TRBV11-2 with TRBJ2-3, with a tentative D call TRBD2 (6 bases). Trimming took 1 base from V and 1 from J, leaving 9 bases between them. Germline CDR1 is SGHAT and CDR2 is FQNNGV. This CDR3 is built from 15 residues. The CDR3 DNA sequence: TGTGCCAGCAGCTTAGTTTGGGAGGGCACAGATACGCAGTATTTT. Encoded protein: CASSLVWEGTDTQYF.

As concerns this clonotype: The conserved phenylalanine or tryptophan is not found at the CDR3 terminus, so this likely reflects a read error. The rearrangement links TRBV6-2 or TRBV6-3 to TRBJ2-6, with 8 bases fitting TRBD1. After removal of 10 bases from V and 0 bases from J, the junction contained 8 bases not matched to a gene. CDR1 and CDR2 (germline): MNHEY, SVGEGT. CDR3 length: 16 residues. CDR3 loop: CANRPDRGSGANVLTS. CDR3 bases: TGTGCCAACAGACCCGACAGGGGCTCTGGGGCCAACGTCCTGACTTCC.